This T cell receptor (beta chain) was documented in a study of T cells in localized non-small cell lung cancer. The method was immunoSEQ multiplex PCR; TCRdb's version includes in-frame clones alone and lacks a portion of them. The sample gives tens of thousands of clones, approximately 80% of which show up once; roughly 9% is in the top ten. Of note for this clone: Its specificity is unknown.

The CDR3 sequence is 13 residues long. V was clipped by 8 bases and J by 6 bases, with 16 bases between them. The germline V gene encodes CDR1 MNHNS and CDR2 SASEGT. Whole-study findings and limits: Detection in adjacent lung was observed for a median roughly 57 of the top 100 tumor clones. Uninvolved adjacent lung had higher T cell clonality than tumor and all other tissues. Those with higher blood T cell density had longer overall survival.

The specimen was peripheral blood, collected before any cancer treatment. The TCR originated in a female donor at least 60 years old with stage I lung adenocarcinoma. The rearrangement joins TRBV6-1 to TRBJ1-1; D not certain. The CDR3 loop is CASVDNFGSEAFF. For the CDR3, the DNA is TGTGCCAGCGTAGACAATTTCGGGTCTGAAGCTTTCTTT.